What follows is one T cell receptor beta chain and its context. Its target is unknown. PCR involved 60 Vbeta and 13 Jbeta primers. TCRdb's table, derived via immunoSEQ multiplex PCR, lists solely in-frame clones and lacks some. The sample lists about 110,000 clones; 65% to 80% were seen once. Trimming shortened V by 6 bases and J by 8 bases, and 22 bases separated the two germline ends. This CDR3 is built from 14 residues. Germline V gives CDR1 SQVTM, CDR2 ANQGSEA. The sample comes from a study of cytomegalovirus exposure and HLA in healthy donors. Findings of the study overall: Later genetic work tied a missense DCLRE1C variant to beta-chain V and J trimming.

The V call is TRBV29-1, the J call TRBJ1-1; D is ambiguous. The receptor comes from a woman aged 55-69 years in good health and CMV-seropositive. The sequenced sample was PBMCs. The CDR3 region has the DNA TGCAGCGTCACCTCCCCTGGTCGGGATACAGAAGCTTTCTTT. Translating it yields CSVTSPGRDTEAFF.